Included here is one T cell receptor (beta chain) sequence, with context. There are 17 residues in the CDR3. V lost 4 bases and J lost 7; bases outside the gene matches: 9. In germline, CDR1 is MNHEY, CDR2 SVGAGI. TCRdb reprocessed the 5' RACE reads via MiXCR and lists one record per CDR3 protein. The sample contains about 330,000 distinct CDR3 sequences, 8% to 9.5% of which appear only once. The data stem from a study of T cells after yellow fever vaccination. The origin of this receptor is a man between 18 and 29 years old who received the YFV17D yellow fever vaccine. The starting material was PBMCs, obtained around 45 days after the first yellow fever vaccination. This sequence joins TRBV6-5 and TRBJ1-6; 11 nucleotides match TRBD1. CDR3 residues: CASSFGQGAPGNSPLHF. The CDR3 nucleotides read TGTGCCAGCAGTTTTGGACAGGGGGCGCCGGGGAATTCACCCCTCCACTTT.